The 8 T cell receptor beta chains given below trace back to one sample, sequenced in a study of blood T cell repertoires in COVID-19 (dated by TCRdb to 2020 to 2022). The protocol used for the library was the immunoSEQ multiplex PCR assay. The immuneACCESS repertoire file appears here via TCRdb, limited to in-frame rearrangements. These files lack a portion of the clones; in checked studies, under half of the deficit traces to unresolved V genes, and the cause of the others is not known. Present in this sample are under 400,000 clones, about 86% of which were seen just once. The top ten constitute about 4.2% of the sample. The sample comprised PBMCs or T cells enriched from blood (not recorded which). The receptors shown here come from a woman between 40 and 50 years old with acute COVID-19.

This chain joins TRBV5-1 and TRBJ1-4, with D possibly TRBD1 on 6 matching bases. V shed 3 bases and J shed 8 bases, with 11 bases lying between them. The CDR3 covers 13 residues. Germline V CDR1 and CDR2: SGHRS, YFSETQ. The CDR3 region has the DNA TGCGCCAGCAGCTACAGGGAGGGCGAAAAACTGTTTTTT. Translating it yields CASSYREGEKLFF.

This rearrangement joins TRBV19 to TRBJ2-1; the match to TRBD2 covers 8 bases. The CDR3 loop spans 16 amino acids. Germline-derived CDR1 and CDR2 are LNHDA and SQIVND (reference sequence). V dropped 6 bases and J dropped 3; count of bases not matched to a gene: 10. The CDR3 DNA follows: TGTGCCAGTAGCCCGTCGGGGCTAGCGGGCTACAATGAGCAGTTCTTC. Translated, it gives CASSPSGLAGYNEQFF.

The V call is TRBV5-1, the J call TRBJ2-2, with 7 bases matching TRBD2. V trimming: 4 bases; J trimming: 5 bases; junction bases outside the gene matches: 8. Germline V gene lookup returns CDR1 SGHRS and CDR2 YFSETQ. This CDR3 spans 15 amino acids. The CDR3 coding sequence is TGCGCCAGCAGCAGCCAACTAGCGTCTACCGGGGAGCTGTTTTTT. It is translated as CASSSQLASTGELFF. Combining the CDR3 with reference TRBV5-1 and TRBJ2-2 gives the whole variable domain KAGVTQTPRYLIKTRGQQVTLSCSPISGHRSVSWYQQTPGQGLQFLFEYFSETQRNKGNFPGRFSGRQFSNSRSEMNVSTLELGDSALYLCASSSQLASTGELFFGEGSRLTVL.

This clone was detected only a few times. V is TRBV12-5 and J is TRBJ2-1, with unresolved D. The CDR3 runs 12 residues. Between the trimmed V and J ends, which lost 3 bases and 9 bases, there was a span of 9 bases. Germline CDR1 and CDR2: LGHNT and FRNRAP. CDR3 sequence reads: CASGLEAFEQFF. The CDR3 region has the DNA TGTGCTAGTGGTTTAGAGGCATTTGAGCAGTTCTTC.

This chain joins TRBV7-9 and TRBJ1-6; possible D gene TRBD1, 5 bases. Trimming took 2 bases from V and 8 from J, leaving 10 bases between them. The germline gives CDR1 SEHNR, CDR2 FQNEAQ (reference sequence). CDR3 length: 14 amino acids. The CDR3 spells CASSLSRGYSPLHF. The CDR3 nucleotides are TGTGCCAGCAGCTTATCAAGGGGATATTCACCCCTCCACTTT.

The DNA of the CDR3 is TGTGCCAGCAGCTTGGCCACTGGGTCAGCCCTAGGAGGCTATGGCTACACCTTC. This gives the protein CASSLATGSALGGYGYTF. V usage is TRBV5-4 and J usage is TRBJ1-2; D gene ambiguous. V lost 0 bases to trimming and J lost 4 bases, with 22 bases between them. Per the germline V gene, CDR1 is SGHNT and CDR2 is YYREEE (reference sequence). There are 18 residues in the CDR3.

Only one count was recorded for this clone. The genes are TRBV4-1 and TRBJ1-1, with D maybe TRBD1 (6 bases). The V and J ends lost 0 bases and 4 bases respectively, with 12 bases between them. CDR1 is MGHRA and CDR2 is YSYEKL in the germline V gene. This CDR3 region has 15 residues. The CDR3 DNA is TGCGCCAGCAGCCAAGATTTGGGGGCGTCCACTGAAGCTTTCTTT. It is translated as CASSQDLGASTEAFF.

The count of this clone is one. The chain joins TRBV5-5 to TRBJ2-5, with D possibly TRBD1 on 6 matching bases. This CDR3 spans 14 amino acids. V was cut by 4 bases and J by 10 bases, with 20 bases left in between. CDR1 and CDR2 (germline): SGHKS, YYEKEE (reference sequence). CDR3 sequence (DNA): TGTGCCAGCAGCCTAGATTGGGGGCCCCGTGACCAGTACTTC. Protein: CASSLDWGPRDQYF.